This T cell receptor (beta chain) was observed in a study of PD-L1 blockade in urothelial cancer. Study-level information: Males with urothelial cancer arising in the bladder constituted about 90% of the roughly 30 patients. The number of prior chemotherapy regimens per patient was 0 to 3. At 3 weeks (second dose) and 6 weeks after starting treatment, blood was analyzed.

There are a few counts of this clone. Antigen: not known. Study conclusions and caveats: Tumor-linked clones in blood grew more by 3 weeks in durable-benefit patients.

The V and J ends lost 2 bases and 3 bases respectively, with 13 bases between them. The CDR3 extends over 15 amino acids. Germline CDR1 and CDR2: LNHNV and YYDKDF (reference sequence). Repertoires were generated with immunoSEQ multiplex PCR, while TCRdb's copy carries only in-frame clones and drops some. The data show approximately 100,000 clones, with about nine tenths seen just once and over 0.8% held by the top ten. The genes are TRBV15 and TRBJ2-5; tentative D call: TRBD1 (6 bases). The clonotype was recovered from a woman of 80 years or more with urothelial cancer. This specimen consisted of PBMCs, obtained around atezolizumab (anti-PD-L1) treatment. The CDR3 DNA reads as TGTGCCACCAGCAGAACCAGGGGCCCCGAAGAGACCCAGTACTTC. Amino acids: CATSRTRGPEETQYF.